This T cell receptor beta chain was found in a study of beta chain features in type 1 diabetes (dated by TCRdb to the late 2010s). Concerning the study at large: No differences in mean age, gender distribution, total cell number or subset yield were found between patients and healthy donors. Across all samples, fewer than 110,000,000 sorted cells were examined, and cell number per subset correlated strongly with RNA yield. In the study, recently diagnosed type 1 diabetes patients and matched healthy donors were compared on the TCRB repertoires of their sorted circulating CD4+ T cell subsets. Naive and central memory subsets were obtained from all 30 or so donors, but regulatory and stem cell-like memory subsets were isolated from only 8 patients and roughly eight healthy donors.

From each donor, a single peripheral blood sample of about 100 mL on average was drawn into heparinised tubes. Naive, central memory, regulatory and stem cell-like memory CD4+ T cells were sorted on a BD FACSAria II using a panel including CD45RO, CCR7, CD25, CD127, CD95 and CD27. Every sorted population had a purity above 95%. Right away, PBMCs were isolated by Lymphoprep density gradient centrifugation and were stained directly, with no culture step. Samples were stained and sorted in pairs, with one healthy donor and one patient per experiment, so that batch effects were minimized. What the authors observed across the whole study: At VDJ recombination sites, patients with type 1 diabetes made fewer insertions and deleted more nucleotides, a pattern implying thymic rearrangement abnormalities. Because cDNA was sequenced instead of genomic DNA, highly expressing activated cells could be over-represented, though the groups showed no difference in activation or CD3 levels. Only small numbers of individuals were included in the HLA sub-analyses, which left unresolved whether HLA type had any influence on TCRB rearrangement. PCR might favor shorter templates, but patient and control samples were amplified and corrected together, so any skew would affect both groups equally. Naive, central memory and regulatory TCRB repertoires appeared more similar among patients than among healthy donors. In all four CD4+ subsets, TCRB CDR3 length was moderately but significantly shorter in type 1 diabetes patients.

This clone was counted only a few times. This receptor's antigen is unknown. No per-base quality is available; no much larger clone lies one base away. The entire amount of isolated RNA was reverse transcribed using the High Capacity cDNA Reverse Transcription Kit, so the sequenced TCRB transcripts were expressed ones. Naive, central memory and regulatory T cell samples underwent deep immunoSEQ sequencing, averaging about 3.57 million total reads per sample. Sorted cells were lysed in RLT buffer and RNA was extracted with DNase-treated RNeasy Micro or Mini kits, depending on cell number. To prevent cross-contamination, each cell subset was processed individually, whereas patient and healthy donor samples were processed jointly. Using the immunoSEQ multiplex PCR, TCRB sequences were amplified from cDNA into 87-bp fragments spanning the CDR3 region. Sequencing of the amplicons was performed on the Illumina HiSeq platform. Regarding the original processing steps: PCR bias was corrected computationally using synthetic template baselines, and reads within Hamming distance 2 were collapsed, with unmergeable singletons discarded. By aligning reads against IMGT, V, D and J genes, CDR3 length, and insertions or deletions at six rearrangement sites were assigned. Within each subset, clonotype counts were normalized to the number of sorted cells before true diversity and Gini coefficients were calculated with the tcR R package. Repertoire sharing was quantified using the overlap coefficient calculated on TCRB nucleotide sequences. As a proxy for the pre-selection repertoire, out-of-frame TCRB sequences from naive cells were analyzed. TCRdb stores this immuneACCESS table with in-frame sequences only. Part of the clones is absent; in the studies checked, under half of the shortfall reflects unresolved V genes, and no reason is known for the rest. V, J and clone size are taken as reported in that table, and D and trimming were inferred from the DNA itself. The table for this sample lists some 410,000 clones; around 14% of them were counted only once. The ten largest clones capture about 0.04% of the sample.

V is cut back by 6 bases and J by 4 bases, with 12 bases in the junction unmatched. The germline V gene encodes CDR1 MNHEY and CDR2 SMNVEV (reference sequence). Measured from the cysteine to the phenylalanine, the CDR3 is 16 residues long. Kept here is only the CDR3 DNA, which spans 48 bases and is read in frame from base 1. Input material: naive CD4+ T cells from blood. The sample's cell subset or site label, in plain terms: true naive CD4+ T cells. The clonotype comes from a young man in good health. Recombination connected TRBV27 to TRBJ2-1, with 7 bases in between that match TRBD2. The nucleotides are TGTGCCAGCAGCATGACTAGCACGGCGGTGTACAATGAGCAGTTCTTC. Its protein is CASSMTSTAVYNEQFF.